This T cell receptor (beta chain) originates from a study of PD-L1 blockade in urothelial cancer. Study information: Researchers looked at the blood 3 weeks (second dose) and 6 weeks after treatment began. Study-level results: Where pretreatment blood TCR clonality fell below the median, better survival was predicted. Enhanced expansion of tumor-associated blood clones at 3 weeks characterized durable-benefit patients.

Time point indicated: pretreatment peripheral blood. Some clones are missing from TCRdb's copy, which holds only in-frame ones; the method was immunoSEQ multiplex PCR. Of tens of thousands of clones listed, more than 80% are singletons. Germline lookup yields CDR1 SGHTA and CDR2 FQGNSA. The CDR3 runs to 14 residues. J gave up 6 bases and V 3 bases, and 8 bases lay outside the gene matches. For this clone: Its antigen is currently unknown.

The receptor was isolated from a man aged 50 to 60 with urothelial cancer. The source material was PBMCs, sampled around atezolizumab (anti-PD-L1) treatment. The chain couples TRBV7-2 to TRBJ2-7, with TRBD2 matching over 7 bases. The CDR3 DNA sequence: TGTGCCAGCAGCTTCCCCTATGGGGGGGGCGAGCAGTACTTC. It is translated as CASSFPYGGGEQYF.